The source of this TCR beta chain is a study of molecular identifiers for immune sequencing clone quantification. Background on the study: Four of five splits of RNA from approximately 20,000 or 98,000 naive CD8 cells were sequenced in replicates. Study-wide findings and caveats: Detectable among 800,000 to 1,000,000 naive cells, according to reports, was Jurkat TCR RNA spiked in from one cell. Clones carrying above 20 RNA copies accounted for over 97% of effector molecules, under 1% in naive cells.

Points on this clonotype: The antigen remains undetermined.

V lost 4 bases and J 1 base, leaving 16 bases between the germline ends. Germline assignment: CDR1 SGHAT and CDR2 FQNNGV. The CDR3 has 16 residues. TCRdb called the PCR reads again in MiXCR, with one record for every CDR3 protein. The sample contains approximately 590,000 distinct CDR3 sequences, approximately 24% of which appear only once. This receptor was obtained from a human donor in good health. Some libraries in this study had Jurkat cell RNA spiked in. Sequencing used naive CD8+ T cells from blood, with Jurkat cell RNA spiked in. Subset reported: FACS-sorted CD8+CD4-CCR7+CD45RA+ naive T cells. This chain joins TRBV11-2 and TRBJ2-5, with D perhaps given as TRBD1 or TRBD2 (5 bases each). DNA of the CDR3: TGTGCCAGCAGCTCGCCGGGACGGCGGCTCCAAGAGACCCAGTACTTC. This encodes CASSSPGRRLQETQYF.